The next 29 T cell receptor beta chains were all read from a single sample in a study of immune evolution from preneoplasia to lung adenocarcinoma (dated by TCRdb to about 2021). Library method: the immunoSEQ multiplex PCR assay. This is the immuneACCESS table as TCRdb keeps it, with only in-frame sequences that have V and J called. A part of the clones is gone; compared with another copy, unresolved V genes explain less than half, and the rest is unexplained. For this sample the table gives some 5,400 clones, of which approximately 82% were detected only once. The ten largest make up 3% to 4.5% of the sample. The sample comprised FFPE minimally invasive lung adenocarcinoma tissue. What this sample's cell subset or site label stands for: micro-invasive lung adenocarcinoma (MIA). The receptors shown here come from a person aged 60-79 years with lung adenocarcinoma.

V gene TRBV6-6 combines with J gene TRBJ1-5; no reliable D call. Trimming took off 5 bases at V and 0 bases at J, with 5 bases between the two ends. The length of the CDR3 is 13 residues. Germline V gene lookup returns CDR1 MNHNY and CDR2 SVGAGI (reference sequence). The CDR3 DNA sequence: TGTGCCAGCAGTACGGTTAGCAATCAGCCCCAGCATTTT. Protein sequence: CASSTVSNQPQHF.

V is TRBV25-1 and J is TRBJ2-1; D remains ambiguous. The CDR3 covers 13 residues. V lost 4 bases to trimming and J lost 3 bases, with 7 bases between them. CDR1 and CDR2 (germline): MGHDK, SYGVNS. This CDR3 reads CASSVGVYNEQFF. In DNA, the CDR3 is TGTGCCAGCAGTGTGGGTGTCTACAATGAGCAGTTCTTC.

The chain links TRBV7-3 to TRBJ2-6; TRBD2 agrees at 11 bases. CDR1 is SGHTA, CDR2 FQGTGA, per germline. With V trimmed by 3 bases and J by 3 bases, 4 bases remained unmatched. This CDR3 spans 17 amino acids. The CDR3 region is CASSFGLAGGGANVLTF. The DNA for the CDR3 is TGTGCCAGCAGCTTTGGTCTAGCGGGAGGTGGGGCCAACGTCCTGACTTTC.

This sequence joins TRBV7-9 and TRBJ2-5, with 12 bases aligning to TRBD2. After removal of 5 bases from V and 2 bases from J, the junction contained 6 bases not matched to a gene. This CDR3 has 16 residues. CDR1 SEHNR and CDR2 FQNEAQ come from the germline V gene (reference sequence). The CDR3 DNA reads as TGTGCCAGCAGCCTAAGGACTAGCGGGGTTCAAGAGACCCAGTACTTC. It yields the protein CASSLRTSGVQETQYF. Full variable domain (rest looked up from reference TRBV7-9 and TRBJ2-5): DTGVSQNPRHKITKRGQNVTFRCDPISEHNRLYWYRQTLGQGPEFLTYFQNEAQLEKSRLLSDRFSAERPKGSFSTLEIQRTEQGDSAMYLCASSLRTSGVQETQYFGPGTRLLVL.

This clone occurred a few times. The chain links TRBV5-8 to TRBJ2-1, with D perhaps matching TRBD1 or TRBD2 (5 bases each). The germline V gene has CDR1 SGHTS and CDR2 YDEGEE. CDR3 length equals 15 residues. Trimming stripped 6 bases from V and 2 bases from J, with 15 bases between. Here the CDR3 reads CASTAGTRAYNEQFF. CDR3 DNA sequence: TGTGCCAGCACCGCCGGGACCCGAGCCTACAATGAGCAGTTCTTC.

This clone has just a few counts. V gene TRBV30 combines with J gene TRBJ1-3; 9 nucleotides match TRBD1. The CDR3 covers 15 residues. The ends lost 5 bases at V and 4 bases at J; junction bases unmatched: 9. CDR1 GTSNPN and CDR2 SVGIG come from the germline V gene (reference sequence). CDR3 DNA sequence: TGTGCCTGGGACAGGGGGTTTTTAAGAGGAAACACCATATATTTT. Its translation: CAWDRGFLRGNTIYF.

The chain joins TRBV6-7 to TRBJ1-4, with 12 bases aligning to TRBD1. TRBV6-7 is an ORF; its function is uncertain. Unmatched junction bases numbered 18, after V lost 5 bases and J lost 2 bases. The CDR3 runs 21 residues. The CDR3 sequence: CASSPRPGQGARPGTNEKLFF. The CDR3 DNA follows: TGTGCCAGCAGTCCCCGTCCGGGACAGGGGGCCCGACCCGGGACTAATGAAAAACTGTTTTTT.

The chain combines TRBV5-6 with TRBJ1-2; 8 bases fit TRBD1. The CDR3 loop spans 16 amino acids. CDR1 is SGHDT and CDR2 is YYEEEE in the germline V gene. With V trimmed by 4 bases and J by 5 bases, 13 bases remained unmatched. The CDR3 is CASSLNTGTGLYGYTF. DNA of the CDR3: TGTGCCAGCAGCCTCAATACCGGGACAGGTCTATATGGCTACACCTTC.

In this sample, this clone turned up once. The gene calls are TRBV30 and TRBJ1-2; D ambiguous. The CDR3 loop spans 14 amino acids. Trimming took 0 bases from V and 8 from J, leaving 16 bases between them. Germline V gene data show CDR1 as GTSNPN and CDR2 as SVGIG (reference sequence). This chain's CDR3 is CAWSVSPGGLGYTF. The DNA for the CDR3 is TGTGCCTGGAGTGTAAGCCCAGGCGGGTTAGGCTACACCTTC.

This chain links TRBV11-2 with TRBJ1-3; 8 nucleotides agree with TRBD1. This CDR3 is 16 amino acids long. V shed 5 bases and J 2 bases; nucleotides not matched to a gene: 8. Germline V lookup: CDR1 SGHAT, CDR2 FQNNGV. The CDR3 loop reads CASSPRTGSAGNTIYF. CDR3 DNA sequence: TGTGCCAGCAGCCCCCGGACAGGGTCGGCTGGAAACACCATATATTTT.

The V and J genes are TRBV14 and TRBJ2-7; D unclear. V dropped 1 base and J dropped 2 bases, with 9 bases sitting between them. Germline-derived CDR1 and CDR2 are SGHDN and FVKESK. CDR3 length: 14 residues. The CDR3 DNA follows: TGTGCCAGCAGCCAAGTTAGAGACCCCTACGAGCAGTACTTC. Translated, it gives CASSQVRDPYEQYF.

The chain couples TRBV10-1 to TRBJ2-3, with 7 nucleotides matching TRBD2. Losses at the gene ends were 0 bases for V and 0 bases for J; bases not matched to a gene: 12. The CDR3 length is 19 residues. Germline values: CDR1 WNHNN, CDR2 SYGVQD (reference sequence). In DNA form, the CDR3 reads TGCGCCAGCAGTGAGTCCCCAGCGGGGCCCCCCTTAAGCACAGATACGCAGTATTTT. Amino acids: CASSESPAGPPLSTDTQYF.

The genes are TRBV7-9 and TRBJ2-5, with a possible D match to TRBD1 (5 bases). There are 14 residues in the CDR3. Germline V gene lookup returns CDR1 SEHNR and CDR2 FQNEAQ (reference sequence). The V end was cut by 5 bases, the J end by 4 bases, with 14 bases between. The CDR3 DNA reads TGTGCCAGCAGCCAATGGACAAGAGGAGAGACCCAGTACTTC. The encoded protein is CASSQWTRGETQYF.

The chain carries TRBV6-5 and TRBJ2-7, with TRBD1 identical over 9 bases. This CDR3 region has 14 residues. Losses at the gene ends were 5 bases for V and 1 base for J; bases not matched to a gene: 3. The germline V gene encodes CDR1 MNHEY and CDR2 SVGAGI. The CDR3 coding sequence is TGTGCCAGCAGTCCCGGGACAGGGTCCTACGAGCAGTACTTC. It encodes CASSPGTGSYEQYF.

CDR3 protein: CASSMPNRANSPLHF. In DNA form, the CDR3 reads TGTGCCAGTAGTATGCCAAACAGAGCAAATTCACCCCTCCACTTT. The J gene is TRBJ1-6, the V gene TRBV19; D gene uncertain. V shed 3 bases and J shed 7 bases, with 13 bases lying between them. This CDR3 is built from 15 residues. The germline V gene encodes CDR1 LNHDA and CDR2 SQIVND (reference sequence).

The chain has TRBV15 and TRBJ1-2; D not certain. The length of the CDR3 is 15 residues. Trimming took off 3 bases at V and 3 bases at J, with 14 bases between the two ends. CDR1 and CDR2 (germline): LNHNV, YYDKDF (reference sequence). Here the CDR3 reads CATSSSLTTDYGYTF. Here the CDR3 DNA reads TGTGCCACCAGCAGCTCCCTGACGACCGACTATGGCTACACCTTC.

DNA of the CDR3: TGTGCCAGCAGACTACAGGGGGCGGGGGAGCAGTACTTC. Translated: CASRLQGAGEQYF. The J gene is TRBJ2-7, the V gene TRBV28; 9 bases align to TRBD1. The CDR3 loop spans 13 amino acids. From germline, CDR1 is MDHEN and CDR2 SYDVKM. Trimming cost V 6 bases and J 7 bases; bases outside gene matches: 7.

The gene calls are TRBV5-6 and TRBJ2-2, with D possibly matching TRBD1 (5 bases). This CDR3 is built from 15 residues. V lost 0 bases, J lost 2 bases, and 8 bases lay in between. CDR1 and CDR2 (germline): SGHDT, YYEEEE. The CDR3 region has the DNA TGTGCCAGCAGCTTGGCAGGGCCTAACACCGGGGAGCTGTTTTTT. It codes for CASSLAGPNTGELFF.

The chain is built from TRBV7-2 and TRBJ2-3, with 9 bases matching TRBD2. Germline values: CDR1 SGHTA, CDR2 FQGNSA. With 5 bases clipped from V and 0 bases from J, the junction kept 9 bases outside the gene matches. The CDR3 spans 17 residues. The CDR3 loop reads CASSAIGLAPSTDTQYF. The CDR3 nucleotides are TGTGCCAGCAGCGCCATCGGACTAGCGCCGAGCACAGATACGCAGTATTTT.

The rearrangement joins TRBV6-6 to TRBJ2-7, with 13 bases identical to TRBD2. CDR3 length: 16 amino acids. With 0 bases clipped from V and 5 bases from J, the junction kept 4 bases outside the gene matches. Per germline, CDR1 MNHNY and CDR2 SVGAGI (reference sequence). CDR3 amino acids: CASSYSGTSGINEQYF. For the CDR3, the DNA is TGTGCCAGCAGTTACTCGGGGACTAGCGGGATTAACGAGCAGTACTTC.

The V call is TRBV4-2, the J call TRBJ2-1, with TRBD2 identical over 8 bases. The CDR3 loop spans 15 amino acids. V trimming: 4 bases; J trimming: 8 bases; junction bases outside the gene matches: 10. Germline V CDR1 and CDR2: LGHNA, YNFKEQ. In DNA form, the CDR3 reads TGTGCCAGCAGCCTGAGTAGCGGGGATTCTGATGAGCAGTTCTTC. Translated, it gives CASSLSSGDSDEQFF.

This chain uses TRBV9 with TRBJ2-2, with D possibly TRBD1 on 5 matching bases. Germline V gene lookup returns CDR1 SGDLS and CDR2 YYNGEE. V lost 6 bases, J lost 4 bases, and 10 bases lay in between. CDR3 length: 13 residues. The CDR3 here is CASTDRPTGELFF. The CDR3 DNA sequence: TGTGCCAGCACCGACAGACCCACCGGGGAGCTGTTTTTT. Based on the CDR3 plus reference TRBV9 and TRBJ2-2, the full variable domain is DSGVTQTPKHLITATGQRVTLRCSPRSGDLSVYWYQQSLDQGLQFLIQYYNGEERAKGNILERFSAQQFPDLHSELNLSSLELGDSALYFCASTDRPTGELFFGEGSRLTVL.

This clone was counted only a few times. The V gene is TRBV29-1, the J gene TRBJ2-7; TRBD2 aligns across 8 bases. The CDR3 has 13 amino acids. From germline, CDR1 is SQVTM and CDR2 ANQGSEA. Here the CDR3 reads CSTGTLAEGEQYF. CDR3 sequence (DNA): TGCTCCACAGGGACACTAGCGGAAGGCGAGCAGTACTTC.

The chain recombines TRBV27 with TRBJ1-6, with unresolved D. The CDR3 has 12 amino acids. Germline CDR1 MNHEY, CDR2 SMNVEV (reference sequence). The V gene lost 7 bases and the J gene lost 8 bases, with 9 bases spanning the gap. CDR3: CASTFSDSPLHF. CDR3 nucleotides: TGTGCCAGCACCTTTAGTGATTCACCCCTCCACTTT.

The J gene is TRBJ1-2, the V gene TRBV28; 7 bases align to TRBD1. In germline, CDR1 is MDHEN, CDR2 SYDVKM. This CDR3 spans 16 amino acids. With V trimmed by 6 bases and J by 8 bases, 18 bases remained unmatched. The CDR3 coding sequence is TGTGCCAGCAGGCCCCAGGGGGACGGGGTAGTGGGGGGCTACACCTTC. Its translation is CASRPQGDGVVGGYTF.

This rearrangement joins TRBV25-1 to TRBJ1-2; 10 nucleotides align to TRBD1. The CDR3 spans 15 residues. Looked up from germline, CDR1 is MGHDK and CDR2 is SYGVNS. After removal of 3 bases from V and 3 bases from J, the junction contained 4 bases not matched to a gene. The CDR3 sequence: CASSDWDRGDYGYTF. CDR3 bases: TGTGCCAGCAGTGACTGGGACAGGGGTGACTATGGCTACACCTTC.

This clone was picked up one time. The chain combines TRBV11-1 with TRBJ1-2, with D maybe TRBD1 (5 bases). Germline V CDR1 and CDR2: SGHAT, FQDESV (reference sequence). The CDR3 runs to 13 residues. Trimming stripped 5 bases from V and 2 bases from J, with 9 bases between. In DNA, the CDR3 is TGTGCCAGCAGCCGCACAGGAAACTATGGCTACACCTTC. Its protein product is CASSRTGNYGYTF.

The chain couples TRBV4-3 to TRBJ1-2, with TRBD1 matching over 11 bases. V shed 4 bases and J 12 bases; nucleotides not matched to a gene: 10. This CDR3 has 14 amino acids. CDR1 LGHNA and CDR2 YSLEER come from the germline V gene. The CDR3 spells CASSLRTGGRGHTF. The CDR3 bases are TGCGCCAGCAGCCTTCGGACAGGGGGCCGGGGCCACACCTTC.

The V call is TRBV11-3, the J call TRBJ2-1; no clear D gene. CDR1 is SGHNT and CDR2 is YENEEA in the germline V gene. This CDR3 has 14 residues. Trimming pared 1 base from V and 7 bases from J, leaving 11 bases between. CDR3 DNA: TGTGCCAGCAGCTTAGTTGGGGATTTGAATGAGCAGTTCTTC. Protein product: CASSLVGDLNEQFF.